This T cell receptor beta chain was sequenced during a study of early T cells in non-severe SARS-CoV-2 infection. Germline CDR1 is MNHEY and CDR2 is SVGAGI. There are 14 residues in the CDR3. Trimming cost V 0 bases and J 3 bases, with 8 bases left between them. Via MiXCR, TCRdb re-called the 5' RACE reads, giving one row per CDR3 protein. The data show tens of thousands of distinct CDR3 sequences, over 10% seen once. This clonotype was recorded many times. The V gene is TRBV6-5, the J gene TRBJ2-5; perhaps TRBD1 as D (6 bases). The TCR comes from an adult who was a healthcare worker with PCR-confirmed SARS-CoV-2 infection or an uninfected control (not recorded which). The sample was whole blood. CDR3 in DNA: TGTGCCAGCAGTTACTCTTCAGGGGAAGAGACCCAGTACTTC. The encoded protein is CASSYSSGEETQYF.